This TCR beta chain appears in the sequencing data of a study of T-cell memory formation after mild COVID-19. Between the trimmed V and J ends, which lost 5 bases and 4 bases, there was a span of 20 bases. Germline V gene sequence: CDR1 SGHVS, CDR2 FQNEAQ. The CDR3 contains 17 residues. Via MiXCR, TCRdb re-called the 5' RACE reads, giving one row per CDR3 protein. The sample lists about 210,000 distinct CDR3 sequences, around 25% occurring once. This sequence originates from an adult woman who had mild COVID-19 (a few samples of this study predate the infection). Cell type and time point are not known. J is TRBJ2-2 and V is TRBV7-8; perhaps TRBD2 as D (7 bases). The sample was PBMCs or a T cell subset sorted from them (not recorded which). The CDR3 nucleotides read TGTGCCAGCAGCCCGAAAACCGGGGGGCGTGGCACCGGGGAGCTGTTTTTT. Protein: CASSPKTGGRGTGELFF.